The 21 T cell receptor beta chains reported below all come from one sample, sequenced in a study of shared clonotypes between healthy human individuals. This table comes from immunoSEQ multiplex PCR, and its TCRdb copy is limited to in-frame clones, with some not included. The sample has 2 million to 2.5 million clones, 80% to 95% seen once. Material: naive CD4+ T cells from PBMCs. Subset specified: CD45RA+ positively selected. All receptors come from a man aged 18 to 30 in good health. Some clones in this sample may be carry-over from other donors' samples.

The chain joins TRBV7-2 to TRBJ2-6; 7 positions match TRBD1. CDR1 is SGHTA and CDR2 is FQGNSA in the germline V gene. Trimming took 5 bases from V and 4 from J; bases not matched to a gene: 5. The CDR3 runs to 15 residues. The CDR3 DNA is TGTGCCAGCAGCACCGAGGGGGCCGGGGCCAACGTCCTGACTTTC. It specifies CASSTEGAGANVLTF.

The rearrangement joins TRBV28 to TRBJ1-1; 8 bases align to TRBD1. V shed 7 bases, J shed 4 bases, and the junction held 8 bases outside the gene matches. CDR1 and CDR2 from the germline V gene are MDHEN and SYDVKM. CDR3 size: 14 residues. CDR3 sequence reads: CASTLRTGGTEAFF. Here the CDR3 DNA reads TGTGCCAGCACGCTGAGAACAGGGGGCACTGAAGCTTTCTTT.

This chain connects TRBV7-3 to TRBJ2-5; the D gene is possibly TRBD2 (5 bases). This CDR3 region has 13 residues. V was shortened by 5 bases and J by 4 bases, with 11 bases between the two germline ends. CDR1 SGHTA and CDR2 FQGTGA come from the germline V gene. The CDR3 loop is CASSRESGETQYF. As DNA, the CDR3 is TGTGCCAGCAGCAGGGAGAGCGGAGAGACCCAGTACTTC.

The chain joins TRBV7-9 to TRBJ2-7; 7 nucleotides agree with TRBD2. The length of the CDR3 is 14 residues. The ends lost 3 bases at V and 2 bases at J; junction bases unmatched: 4. The germline CDR1 and CDR2 sequences are SEHNR and FQNEAQ (reference sequence). The CDR3 loop is CASSFSGGAYEQYF. CDR3 coding DNA: TGTGCCAGCAGCTTCTCGGGGGGAGCCTACGAGCAGTACTTC.

The chain joins TRBV5-4 to TRBJ2-3; possibly TRBD2 for D (6 bases). In germline, CDR1 is SGHNT, CDR2 YYREEE (reference sequence). The CDR3 sequence is 16 residues long. V was pared by 5 bases and J by 0 bases, with 16 bases between. The CDR3 reads CASSFPQSGSTDTQYF. The CDR3 DNA follows: TGTGCCAGCAGTTTTCCCCAAAGCGGGAGCACAGATACGCAGTATTTT. Variable domain in full (rest from reference TRBV5-4 and TRBJ2-3): ETGVTQSPTHLIKTRGQQVTLRCSSQSGHNTVSWYQQALGQGPQFIFQYYREEENGRGNFPPRFSGLQFPNYSSELNVNALELDDSALYLCASSFPQSGSTDTQYFGPGTRLTVL.

The gene calls are TRBV28 and TRBJ1-3; 8 nucleotides align to TRBD1. Germline CDR1 reads MDHEN; CDR2 reads SYDVKM. The CDR3 length is 14 residues. J lost 5 bases, V lost 7 bases, and 7 bases had no gene match. The CDR3 sequence: CASTLQGARNTIYF. The CDR3 bases are TGTGCCAGCACCCTCCAGGGGGCGCGAAACACCATATATTTT.

V is TRBV10-3 and J is TRBJ1-2, with D unresolved. The germline CDR1 and CDR2 sequences are ENHRY and SYGVKD. This CDR3 is built from 14 residues. Between the trimmed V and J ends, which lost 3 bases and 0 bases, there was a span of 8 bases. DNA of the CDR3: TGTGCCATCAGTGAAGGGCCCTCTAACTATGGCTACACCTTC. It codes for CAISEGPSNYGYTF.

The rearrangement joins TRBV4-1 to TRBJ2-1; TRBD2 aligns across 11 bases. The germline V gene has CDR1 MGHRA and CDR2 YSYEKL. The ends lost 4 bases at V and 10 bases at J; junction bases unmatched: 15. The CDR3 covers 17 residues. The CDR3 region has the DNA TGCGCCAGCAGCCGAGGATCGGGACTAGCGGAGAATGGGGAGCAGTTCTTC. Protein sequence: CASSRGSGLAENGEQFF.

This sequence joins TRBV6-1 and TRBJ1-1; tentative D call: TRBD1 (5 bases). Germline V CDR1 and CDR2: MNHNS, SASEGT. The CDR3 runs 13 residues. Trimming removed 2 bases from V and 5 bases from J, with 9 bases in between. In DNA form, the CDR3 reads TGTGCCAGCAGTGAACCCAGGGAGACTGAAGCTTTCTTT. The encoded protein is CASSEPRETEAFF.

Remarks on this clone: The same CDR3 arises from other DNA sequences in this sample as well. The rearrangement joins TRBV28 to TRBJ1-1, with a possible D match to TRBD1 (6 bases). Deletions cut 3 bases from V and 5 bases from J, with 13 bases between. Per the germline V gene, CDR1 is MDHEN and CDR2 is SYDVKM. The CDR3 spans 14 residues. CDR3 sequence (DNA): TGTGCCAGCAGTTTGCAAGGGGGGGGAACTGAAGCTTTCTTT. Translating it yields CASSLQGGGTEAFF.

The chain links TRBV25-1 to TRBJ2-1, with a possible D match to TRBD2 (6 bases). V lost 5 bases and J 6 bases, leaving 17 bases between the germline ends. This CDR3 is built from 15 residues. The germline CDR1 and CDR2 sequences are MGHDK and SYGVNS. CDR3 region: CASSNPREPPNEQFF. In DNA, the CDR3 is TGTGCCAGCAGTAACCCCCGGGAGCCTCCCAATGAGCAGTTCTTC.

This chain uses TRBV5-1 with TRBJ2-7; TRBD2 matches at 8 bases. The junction had 5 bases not matched to a gene; V was cut back by 6 bases and J by 0 bases. The CDR3 covers 14 residues. Germline V gene lookup returns CDR1 SGHRS and CDR2 YFSETQ. CDR3 in amino acids: CASTLSGSSYEQYF. Here the CDR3 DNA reads TGCGCCAGCACCCTCAGCGGGAGCTCCTACGAGCAGTACTTC.

The chain uses TRBV21-1 and TRBJ2-7; the table's TRBD2 call for D was not verified on the DNA. TRBV21-1 is classified as a pseudogene. The CDR3 runs 11 residues. The CDR3 sequence: CASSKGREQYF. As DNA, the CDR3 is TGTGCCAGCAGCAAAGGTCGCGAGCAGTACTTC.

The rearrangement links TRBV25-1 to TRBJ2-5; D perhaps matches TRBD2 (6 bases). V was trimmed by 3 bases and J by 1 base, leaving 9 bases between them. CDR1 and CDR2 (germline): MGHDK, SYGVNS. This CDR3 is 14 amino acids long. The CDR3 DNA sequence: TGTGCCAGCAGTGAGTTGCGGGGCCAAGAGACCCAGTACTTC. As protein: CASSELRGQETQYF.

The chain joins TRBV5-1 to TRBJ2-1; 8 nucleotides match TRBD1. There are 14 residues in the CDR3. V gave up 6 bases and J gave up 8 bases; unmatched junction bases: 10. Germline CDR1 SGHRS, CDR2 YFSETQ. The CDR3, as DNA: TGCGCCAGCAACCGGGACAGGAGGTTGGATGAGCAGTTCTTC. This translates into CASNRDRRLDEQFF.

V and J are TRBV5-4 and TRBJ2-7, with TRBD2 matching 7 bases. The trim removed 0 bases at V and 7 bases at J, leaving 16 bases unmatched. The CDR3 loop spans 17 amino acids. In germline, CDR1 is SGHNT, CDR2 YYREEE (reference sequence). The CDR3 DNA is TGTGCCAGCAGCTTGGTCGTGGCGGGAGATGTTCTTAGGGAGCAGTACTTC. Its translation: CASSLVVAGDVLREQYF.

The chain has TRBV9 and TRBJ1-3; 10 positions match TRBD1. Trimming cost V 4 bases and J 7 bases; bases outside gene matches: 8. The CDR3 is made up of 15 amino acids. CDR1 is SGDLS and CDR2 is YYNGEE in the germline V gene. The CDR3 DNA reads as TGTGCCAGCAGCCCCCGAGGACAGGGGGGGAACACCATATATTTT. As protein: CASSPRGQGGNTIYF.

The rearrangement joins TRBV7-3 to TRBJ2-1; 8 nucleotides match TRBD2. The V gene's germline CDR1 is SGHTA and CDR2 FQGTGA. V was clipped by 5 bases and J by 2 bases; unmatched bases: 5. CDR3 length: 15 residues. CDR3 nucleotides: TGTGCCAGCAGCATGCTAGCGGGCCCCTACAATGAGCAGTTCTTC. Protein: CASSMLAGPYNEQFF.

The chain uses TRBV5-1 and TRBJ2-7, with 7 bases aligning to TRBD1. CDR1 SGHRS and CDR2 YFSETQ come from the germline V gene. This CDR3 region has 14 residues. J lost 3 bases, V lost 4 bases, and 7 bases had no gene match. The CDR3 is CASSVDRDNYEQYF. In DNA, the CDR3 is TGCGCCAGCAGCGTTGACAGGGATAACTACGAGCAGTACTTC.

This clone was seen just once. The chain couples TRBV5-8 to TRBJ2-7, with D possibly being TRBD1 (5 bases). Trimming cost V 3 bases and J 0 bases, with 10 bases left between them. The CDR3 is 14 amino acids. Germline lookup yields CDR1 SGHTS and CDR2 YDEGEE. The chain's CDR3 is CASSSHGHSYEQYF. The CDR3 DNA reads TGTGCCAGCAGCTCCCACGGACACTCCTACGAGCAGTACTTC.

The chain recombines TRBV7-8 with TRBJ2-7, with 9 bases matching TRBD1. The CDR3 has 15 amino acids. J was trimmed by 0 bases and V by 3 bases; bases with no gene match: 3. Germline CDR1 is SGHVS and CDR2 is FQNEAQ. CDR3: CASSFGTGISYEQYF. The DNA of the CDR3 is TGTGCCAGCAGCTTCGGGACAGGGATCTCCTACGAGCAGTACTTC.